The present T cell receptor beta chain was sequenced within a study of cytomegalovirus exposure and HLA in healthy donors. Study-level results: Later analysis indicated greater clonal expansion among HLA-associated TCR beta chains than among equally common other chains. Later on, an analysis tied approximately 15,000 TCR beta sequences to HLA alleles at 0.05 false discovery rate.

Primers: 60 Vbeta forward and 13 Jbeta reverse. Generated by immunoSEQ multiplex PCR, the TCRdb table keeps only in-frame clones and is missing some. The sample has some 170,000 clones; roughly 80% are singletons. In the case of this clone: Its antigen is currently unknown.

This clonotype was obtained from a woman in her twenties or thirties in good health and CMV-seropositive. The sequenced material came from PBMCs.

The CDR3 loop is CASSLQGYNSPLHF. DNA for the CDR3: TGTGCCAGCAGCTTGCAGGGCTATAATTCACCCCTCCACTTT. The gene calls are TRBV5-6 and TRBJ1-6, with D possibly TRBD1 on 5 matching bases. CDR3 length: 14 residues. Per germline, CDR1 SGHDT and CDR2 YYEEEE. V dropped 1 base and J dropped 3 bases, with 5 bases sitting between them.